This T cell receptor beta chain is drawn from a study of shared clonotypes between healthy human individuals. Overall study findings and caveats: Only a few donors were included, so the genetic and exposure-history diversity represented was limited.

Regarding this clone: As yet, its antigen is unknown.

The assay ran at deep level. Profiled with immunoSEQ multiplex PCR; TCRdb holds only in-frame clones, not every one. This table has about 500,000 clones, 75% to 80% appearing once. In germline, CDR1 is SQVTM, CDR2 ANQGSEA. V was clipped by 7 bases and J by 4 bases; unmatched bases: 8. This CDR3 is 14 amino acids long. This clonotype was sampled from a woman in her thirties or forties in good health. Some clones in this sample may be carry-over from other donors' samples. Sequencing used PBMCs. The V and J genes are TRBV29-1 and TRBJ2-1, with 9 bases that match TRBD2. The chain's CDR3 is CSAIASGTYNEQFF. In DNA, the CDR3 is TGCAGCGCTATCGCTAGCGGGACATACAATGAGCAGTTCTTC.